These 29 T cell receptor beta chains were sequenced from one sample in a study of blood T cell repertoires in COVID-19 (dated by TCRdb to the early 2020s). The library was prepared using the immunoSEQ multiplex PCR assay. TCRdb's version of the immuneACCESS table is confined to in-frame rearrangements and falls short of the full clone set. An unresolved V gene accounts for under half of the shortfall where checked; the remainder is of unknown origin. The sample records roughly 120,000 clones, 80% to 90% of which are singletons. Around 1.1% of the sample comes from the top ten. Sequenced: peripheral blood. Receptors originate from a human donor in a cohort sampled during active COVID-19.

V and J are TRBV7-3 and TRBJ2-5; no definite D call. CDR1 is SGHTA and CDR2 is FQGTGA in the germline V gene. Trimming pared 2 bases from V and 1 base from J, leaving 11 bases between. The CDR3 covers 15 residues. CDR3 loop: CASSLGGTRQETQYF. DNA of the CDR3: TGTGCCAGCAGCTTAGGTGGCACCCGCCAAGAGACCCAGTACTTC.

The chain links TRBV7-9 to TRBJ2-7; 8 bases are shared with TRBD1. CDR1 is SEHNR and CDR2 is FQNEAQ in the germline V gene (reference sequence). After removal of 5 bases from V and 0 bases from J, the junction contained 6 bases not matched to a gene. The CDR3 spans 15 residues. The CDR3 DNA reads as TGTGCCAGCAGCCCGGACAGGGAGACCTCCTACGAGCAGTACTTC. Translated, it gives CASSPDRETSYEQYF.

The rearrangement links TRBV2 to TRBJ2-7, with D maybe TRBD2 (6 bases). Between the trimmed V and J ends, which lost 5 bases and 3 bases, there was a span of 14 bases. Looked up from germline, CDR1 is SNHLY and CDR2 is FYNNEI. This CDR3 comprises 14 residues. The CDR3 bases are TGTGCCAGCAGTCCACTCGGGGGTATCTACGAGCAGTACTTC. The encoded protein is CASSPLGGIYEQYF.

CDR3 sequence: CSAPGWGEAFF. In DNA form, the CDR3 reads TGCAGTGCTCCGGGGTGGGGTGAAGCTTTCTTT. This rearrangement joins TRBV20-1 to TRBJ1-1; no firm D call. The CDR3 covers 11 residues. CDR1 DFQATT and CDR2 SNEGSKA come from the germline V gene (reference sequence). The V gene lost 5 bases and the J gene lost 7 bases, with 11 bases spanning the gap.

This clone has more than one count but fewer than ten. This rearrangement joins TRBV12-3 or TRBV12-4 to TRBJ2-4, with D perhaps matching TRBD1 (5 bases). Trimming cost V 0 bases and J 14 bases, with 14 bases left between them. The length of the CDR3 is 13 residues. The CDR3 loop is CASSLAVVGREYF. DNA of the CDR3: TGTGCCAGCAGTTTAGCGGTTGTGGGCAGGGAGTACTTC.

This chain joins TRBV7-9 and TRBJ2-3; 11 positions match TRBD2. This CDR3 is built from 16 residues. CDR1 is SEHNR, CDR2 FQNEAQ, per germline (reference sequence). V lost 4 bases to trimming and J lost 0 bases; unmatched junction nucleotides: 3. DNA for the CDR3: TGTGCCAGCAGCTCAACTAGCGGGAGTAGCACAGATACGCAGTATTTT. The encoded protein is CASSSTSGSSTDTQYF. The full variable domain, its missing parts supplied by reference TRBV7-9 and TRBJ2-3, is DTGVSQNPRHKITKRGQNVTFRCDPISEHNRLYWYRQTLGQGPEFLTYFQNEAQLEKSRLLSDRFSAERPKGSFSTLEIQRTEQGDSAMYLCASSSTSGSSTDTQYFGPGTRLTVL.

The chain uses TRBV29-1 and TRBJ1-2; D is ambiguous. The CDR3 spans 13 residues. From germline, CDR1 is SQVTM and CDR2 ANQGSEA. V was cut by 7 bases and J by 4 bases, with 16 bases left in between. CDR3 DNA: TGCAGCGCAGACCGGGATCGGGGCTATGGCTACACCTTC. It specifies CSADRDRGYGYTF.

The chain combines TRBV25-1 with TRBJ1-1, with D possibly TRBD1 on 5 matching bases. This CDR3 region has 12 residues. CDR1 and CDR2 (germline): MGHDK, SYGVNS. V dropped 6 bases and J dropped 3 bases, with 8 bases sitting between them. CDR3 loop: CASRGGDTEAFF. As DNA, the CDR3 is TGTGCCAGCAGGGGGGGGGACACTGAAGCTTTCTTT.

This clone was detected only a few times. Mismatch with germline at one junction end may stem from a read error. The chain combines TRBV20-1 with TRBJ1-5; the D is unclear. This CDR3 region has 11 residues. Germline CDR1 reads DFQATT; CDR2 reads SNEGSKA (reference sequence). CDR3 sequence (DNA): TGCAGCGCCGGGAGCAATCAGGCCCAGCATTTT. This encodes CSAGSNQAQHF.

The chain is built from TRBV7-2 and TRBJ2-1; D might be TRBD2 (6 bases). CDR1 SGHTA and CDR2 FQGNSA come from the germline V gene. The V and J ends lost 1 base and 2 bases respectively, with 12 bases between them. The CDR3 has 16 amino acids. In DNA form, the CDR3 reads TGTGCCAGCAGCTTAGTGTTGGCTAGCGCCTACAATGAGCAGTTCTTC. As protein: CASSLVLASAYNEQFF. The full variable domain, with the rest looked up from reference TRBV7-2 and TRBJ2-1, is GAGVSQSPSNKVTEKGKDVELRCDPISGHTALYWYRQSLGQGLEFLIYFQGNSAPDKSGLPSDRFSAERTGGSVSTLTIQRTQQEDSAVYLCASSLVLASAYNEQFFGPGTRLTVL.

The V gene is TRBV28, the J gene TRBJ2-2; 9 bases agree with TRBD1. The V and J ends lost 8 bases and 4 bases, in that order; junction bases with no gene match: 11. The CDR3 is 16 residues long. Germline CDR1 is MDHEN and CDR2 is SYDVKM. The CDR3 loop is CASAVQGAIGTGELFF. The CDR3 DNA follows: TGTGCCAGCGCTGTACAGGGGGCAATAGGCACCGGGGAGCTGTTTTTT.

The CDR3 is CASSYSGWEPYGYTF. CDR3 coding DNA: TGTGCCAGCAGTTACTCGGGATGGGAGCCCTATGGCTACACCTTC. The chain is built from TRBV6-5 and TRBJ1-2, with D unclear. The CDR3 runs to 15 residues. In germline, CDR1 is MNHEY, CDR2 SVGAGI. V gave up 0 bases and J gave up 4 bases, with 12 bases separating them.

The genes are TRBV2 and TRBJ2-2; 7 positions match TRBD1. From germline, CDR1 is SNHLY and CDR2 FYNNEI. The CDR3 has 14 residues. Trimming removed 6 bases from V and 7 bases from J; junction bases left unmatched: 8. The CDR3 DNA reads as TGTGCCAGCAGACCTACAGGGGTTGGCGGGGAGCTGTTTTTT. It is translated as CASRPTGVGGELFF.

This rearrangement joins TRBV5-1 to TRBJ2-1; D possibly corresponds to TRBD2 (5 bases). The CDR3 is made up of 15 amino acids. Germline V gene data show CDR1 as SGHRS and CDR2 as YFSETQ. Trimming removed 2 bases at V and 6 bases at J, with 15 bases between. CDR3 amino acids: CASSFVDSPINEQFF. The CDR3 nucleotides are TGCGCCAGCAGCTTCGTGGACTCCCCTATCAATGAGCAGTTCTTC.

The CDR3 sequence: CASSEGTSYEQYF. The CDR3 bases are TGCGCCAGCAGCGAAGGGACATCCTACGAGCAGTACTTC. The genes are TRBV4-3 and TRBJ2-7, with D maybe TRBD1 (6 bases). V was trimmed by 5 bases and J by 1 base, leaving 9 bases between them. Germline CDR1 reads LGHNA; CDR2 reads YSLEER. The length of the CDR3 is 13 residues.

The chain couples TRBV19 to TRBJ1-1; D is perhaps TRBD1 (5 bases). CDR1 and CDR2 (germline): LNHDA, SQIVND (reference sequence). V was clipped by 7 bases and J by 4 bases, with 16 bases between them. This CDR3 spans 14 amino acids. The CDR3 loop reads CASTKRGESTEAFF. CDR3 coding DNA: TGTGCCAGTACCAAGCGGGGGGAGAGCACTGAAGCTTTCTTT. Full variable domain (remainder filled in from reference TRBV19 and TRBJ1-1): DGGITQSPKYLFRKEGQNVTLSCEQNLNHDAMYWYRQDPGQGLRLIYYSQIVNDFQKGDIAEGYSVSREKKESFPLTVTSAQKNPTAFYLCASTKRGESTEAFFGQGTRLTVV.

Points on this clone: Other DNA sequences of this sample code for an identical CDR3. The chain has TRBV7-3 and TRBJ2-3, with D maybe TRBD2 (5 bases). Per germline, CDR1 SGHTA and CDR2 FQGTGA. Trimming took 5 bases from V and 0 from J, leaving 12 bases between them. The CDR3 runs 15 residues. CDR3 protein: CASSRAGGSTDTQYF. The CDR3 bases are TGTGCCAGCAGCCGGGCGGGCGGAAGCACAGATACGCAGTATTTT.

The chain recombines TRBV7-9 with TRBJ1-1; the match to TRBD1 covers 9 bases. Germline lookup yields CDR1 SEHNR and CDR2 FQNEAQ (reference sequence). The J segment lost 4 bases and the V segment lost 2 bases, leaving 2 bases of the junction unmatched. CDR3 size: 14 residues. CDR3: CASSLRTGVTEAFF. The CDR3 DNA follows: TGTGCCAGCAGCTTACGGACAGGGGTCACTGAAGCTTTCTTT.

The gene calls are TRBV5-1 and TRBJ2-3, with TRBD2 matching over 15 bases. Germline-derived CDR1 and CDR2 are SGHRS and YFSETQ. This CDR3 spans 19 amino acids. Trimming took 3 bases from V and 0 from J; bases not matched to a gene: 8. CDR3 bases: TGCGCCAGCAGCTCCGGACTAGCGGGAGGGACGGCCAGCACAGATACGCAGTATTTT. It codes for CASSSGLAGGTASTDTQYF.

This clone was seen a single time. The V and J genes are TRBV5-1 and TRBJ2-7, with 11 bases fitting TRBD2. CDR3 length: 15 residues. The V gene end was trimmed by 4 bases and the J gene end by 1 base; junction bases not matched to a gene: 4. Germline V gene lookup returns CDR1 SGHRS and CDR2 YFSETQ. CDR3 in amino acids: CASSPGLAVSYEQYF. CDR3 bases: TGCGCCAGCAGCCCGGGACTAGCGGTGTCCTACGAGCAGTACTTC.

V gene TRBV12-3 or TRBV12-4 combines with J gene TRBJ2-7, with TRBD2 matching 8 bases. This CDR3 has 13 residues. V lost 2 bases to trimming and J lost 3 bases; unmatched junction nucleotides: 0. The CDR3 loop reads CASSLSGSYEQYF. The CDR3 coding sequence is TGTGCCAGCAGTTTAAGCGGGAGCTACGAGCAGTACTTC.

This clone was seen a handful of times. The chain is built from TRBV6-2 or TRBV6-3 and TRBJ2-3; 14 nucleotides match TRBD2. CDR1 and CDR2 (germline): MNHEY, SVGEGT. Losses at the gene ends were 6 bases for V and 6 bases for J; bases not matched to a gene: 8. CDR3 length: 16 residues. CDR3 sequence: CASSSGTSGRGDTQYF. The CDR3 coding sequence is TGTGCCAGCAGCTCCGGGACTAGCGGGAGAGGGGATACGCAGTATTTT.

V and J are TRBV28 and TRBJ1-2; D is possibly TRBD1 (6 bases). CDR3 size: 13 residues. Germline V CDR1 and CDR2: MDHEN, SYDVKM. V lost 1 base and J lost 8, with 11 bases in between. The CDR3 is CASSLSGGSGYTF. The CDR3 DNA reads TGTGCCAGCAGTTTATCGGGGGGCAGCGGCTACACCTTC.

V is TRBV4-1 and J is TRBJ2-1; TRBD2 is a possible D gene (5 bases). CDR1 and CDR2 (germline): MGHRA, YSYEKL. CDR3 length: 17 residues. Trimming cost V 0 bases and J 0 bases, with 12 bases left between them. CDR3 nucleotides: TGCGCCAGCAGCCAAGATGGCGGGTTGAGCTCCTACAATGAGCAGTTCTTC. Its translation is CASSQDGGLSSYNEQFF.

The chain joins TRBV6-4 to TRBJ2-2, with D hard to call. The CDR3 totals 12 residues. Germline V gene data show CDR1 as MRHNA and CDR2 as SNTAGT. V lost 4 bases and J 5 bases, leaving 5 bases between the germline ends. CDR3 sequence (DNA): TGTGCCAGCAGTGCTAAAACCGGGGAGCTGTTTTTT. Encoded protein: CASSAKTGELFF.

The chain combines TRBV7-6 with TRBJ1-3; a possible D gene is TRBD1 (5 bases). From germline, CDR1 is SGHVS and CDR2 FNYEAQ. V lost 5 bases and J 3 bases, leaving 11 bases between the germline ends. The CDR3 contains 14 residues. The CDR3, as DNA: TGTGCCAGCAGCATAACAGGATATGGAAACACCATATATTTT. It is translated as CASSITGYGNTIYF.

The chain links TRBV7-3 to TRBJ2-5; 12 bases fit TRBD2. The CDR3 sequence is 14 residues long. V was clipped by 2 bases and J by 5 bases; unmatched bases: 0. Germline lookup yields CDR1 SGHTA and CDR2 FQGTGA. CDR3 coding DNA: TGTGCCAGCAGCTTACTAGCGGGAGGGGAGACCCAGTACTTC. Its protein is CASSLLAGGETQYF.

DNA of the CDR3: TGTGCCAGCACCTTGGAGACCGGGGAGCTGTTTTTT. Its translation is CASTLETGELFF. This chain links TRBV4-2 with TRBJ2-2; no firm D call. Germline CDR1 reads LGHNA; CDR2 reads YNFKEQ. Trimming cost V 7 bases and J 5 bases, with 8 bases left between them. The CDR3 covers 12 residues.

CDR3 amino acids: CASSVDRGEQYF. CDR3 DNA sequence: TGTGCCAGCAGCGTAGACAGGGGCGAGCAGTACTTC. The chain recombines TRBV9 with TRBJ2-7; 7 bases map to TRBD1. The CDR3 is 12 amino acids. Germline assignment: CDR1 SGDLS and CDR2 YYNGEE. V gave up 0 bases and J gave up 6 bases; unmatched junction bases: 0.